A selection of T cell receptor beta chains follows, all from one sample in a study of technical replicates of blood from a handful of donors. Repertoires were generated with immunoSEQ multiplex PCR, while TCRdb's copy carries only in-frame clones and drops some. The sample yields over 50,000 clones, less than 98% seen once. Sequenced sample: T cells isolated from PBMCs. The receptors stem from a human donor in good health. Each CDR3 is given with its conserved first and last residue. Part of the rows lack a size; the others show once, few, many or a class for expanded clones.

size: -
J: TRBJ1-3
V: TRBV5-1
CDR3: CASSRDRGSGNTIYF

size: -
J: TRBJ2-7
V: TRBV27
CDR3: CASSPESSYEQYF

size: -
J: TRBJ2-3
V: TRBV7-3
CDR3: CASSPVFLAGAPGSTDTQYF

size: -
J: TRBJ1-2
V: TRBV18
CDR3: CASSGIGGGLYGYTF

size: -
J: TRBJ2-1
V: TRBV6-5
CDR3: CASSYRIAGNEQFF

size: -
J: TRBJ2-7
V: TRBV6-5
CDR3: CASSSSGDLQYF

size: -
J: TRBJ1-2
V: TRBV7-9
CDR3: CASRSGGGGYTF

size: -
J: TRBJ2-4
V: TRBV9
CDR3: CASSPRSGIAKNIQYF

size: -
J: TRBJ1-4
V: TRBV5-1
CDR3: CASSLEGEVGEKLFF

size: -
J: TRBJ2-1
V: TRBV4-1
CDR3: CASRSAGGLNEQFF

size: once
J: TRBJ1-4
V: TRBV6-1
CDR3: CASSELNRENEKLFF

size: -
J: TRBJ1-2
V: TRBV5-1
CDR3: CASSLERQVHGYTF

size: -
J: TRBJ2-7
V: TRBV28
CDR3: CASSFLGTDGFSYEQYF

size: -
J: TRBJ1-1
V: TRBV12-5
CDR3: CASGLVRSQEAFF

size: -
J: TRBJ1-4
V: TRBV5-1
CDR3: CASSLPGEKLFF

size: -
J: TRBJ2-5
V: TRBV11-3
CDR3: CASSSEGRRQETQYF

size: -
J: TRBJ2-3
V: TRBV4-1
CDR3: CASSQALAGSTSTDTQYF

size: -
J: TRBJ2-2
V: TRBV12-5
CDR3: CASGLDRLAGGPVTGELFF

size: -
J: TRBJ2-2
V: TRBV29-1
CDR3: CSVGGANTGELFF

size: few
J: TRBJ1-1
V: TRBV6-1
CDR3: CASSEGQENTEAFF

size: -
J: TRBJ2-5
V: TRBV28
CDR3: CASSLSVPGQGPFGQETQYF

size: -
J: TRBJ1-5
V: TRBV4-1
CDR3: CASSQGVILGGRGDHNQPQHF

size: once
J: TRBJ1-2
V: TRBV28
CDR3: CASSSIGTVDHGYTF

size: -
J: TRBJ1-1
V: TRBV6-1
CDR3: CASSQPGQGSEAFF

size: -
J: TRBJ1-5
V: TRBV28
CDR3: CASRLGGASSQPQHF

size: -
J: TRBJ2-3
V: TRBV7-9
CDR3: CASSFLWRGDTDTQYF